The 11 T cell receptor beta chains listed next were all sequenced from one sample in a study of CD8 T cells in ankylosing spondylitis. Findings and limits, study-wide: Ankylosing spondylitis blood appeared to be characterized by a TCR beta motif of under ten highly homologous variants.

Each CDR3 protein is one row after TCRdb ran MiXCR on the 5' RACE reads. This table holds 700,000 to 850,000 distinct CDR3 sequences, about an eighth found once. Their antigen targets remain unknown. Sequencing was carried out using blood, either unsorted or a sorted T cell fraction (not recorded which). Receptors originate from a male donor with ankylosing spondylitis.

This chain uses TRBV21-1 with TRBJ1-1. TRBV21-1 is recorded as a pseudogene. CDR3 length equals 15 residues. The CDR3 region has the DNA TGTGCCAGCAGCAAAATTTGGTTAGAGAACACTGAAGCTTTCTTT. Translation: CASSKIWLENTEAFF.

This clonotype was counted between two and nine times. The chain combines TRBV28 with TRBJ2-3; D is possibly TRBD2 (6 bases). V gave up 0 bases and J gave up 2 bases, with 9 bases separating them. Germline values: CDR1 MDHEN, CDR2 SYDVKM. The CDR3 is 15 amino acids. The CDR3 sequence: CASSLWEGSTDTQYF. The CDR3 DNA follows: TGTGCCAGCAGTTTATGGGAGGGCTCCACAGATACGCAGTATTTT.

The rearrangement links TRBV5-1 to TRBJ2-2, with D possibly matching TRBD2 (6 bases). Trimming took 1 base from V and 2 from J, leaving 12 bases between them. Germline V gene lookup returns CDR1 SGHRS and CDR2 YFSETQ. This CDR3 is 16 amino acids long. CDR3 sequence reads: CASSLYGSANTGELFF. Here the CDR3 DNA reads TGCGCCAGCAGCTTGTACGGGAGTGCCAACACCGGGGAGCTGTTTTTT.

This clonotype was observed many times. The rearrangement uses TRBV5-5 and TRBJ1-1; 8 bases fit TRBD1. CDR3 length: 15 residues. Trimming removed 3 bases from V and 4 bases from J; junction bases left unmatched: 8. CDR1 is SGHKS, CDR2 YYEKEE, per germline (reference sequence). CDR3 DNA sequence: TGTGCCAGCAGCTCCAGGGGGCTGCAGATCACTGAAGCTTTCTTT. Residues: CASSSRGLQITEAFF.

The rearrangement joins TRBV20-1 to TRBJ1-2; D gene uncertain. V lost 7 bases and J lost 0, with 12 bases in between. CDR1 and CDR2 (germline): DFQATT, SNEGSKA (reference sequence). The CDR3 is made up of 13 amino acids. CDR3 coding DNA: TGCAGTGTTTCCCTTTTAGCTAACTATGGCTACACCTTC. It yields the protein CSVSLLANYGYTF.

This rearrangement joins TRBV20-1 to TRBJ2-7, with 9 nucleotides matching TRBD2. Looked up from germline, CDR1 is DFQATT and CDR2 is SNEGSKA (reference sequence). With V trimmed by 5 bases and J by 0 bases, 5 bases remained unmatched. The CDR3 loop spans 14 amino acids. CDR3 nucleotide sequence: TGCAGTGCTGCCACTAGCGGGTACTCCTACGAGCAGTACTTC. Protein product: CSAATSGYSYEQYF.

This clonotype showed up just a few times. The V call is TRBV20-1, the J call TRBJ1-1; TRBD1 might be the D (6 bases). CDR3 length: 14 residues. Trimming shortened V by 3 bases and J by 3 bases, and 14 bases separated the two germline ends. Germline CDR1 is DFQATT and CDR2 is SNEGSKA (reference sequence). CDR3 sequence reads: CSARAGAMDTEAFF. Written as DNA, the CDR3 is TGCAGTGCTAGGGCGGGGGCGATGGACACTGAAGCTTTCTTT.

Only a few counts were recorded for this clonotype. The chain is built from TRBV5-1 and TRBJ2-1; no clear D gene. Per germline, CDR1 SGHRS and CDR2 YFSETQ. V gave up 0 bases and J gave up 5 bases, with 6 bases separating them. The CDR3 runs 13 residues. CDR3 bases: TGCGCCAGCAGCTTGGAAAGTCACAATGAGCAGTTCTTC. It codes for CASSLESHNEQFF.

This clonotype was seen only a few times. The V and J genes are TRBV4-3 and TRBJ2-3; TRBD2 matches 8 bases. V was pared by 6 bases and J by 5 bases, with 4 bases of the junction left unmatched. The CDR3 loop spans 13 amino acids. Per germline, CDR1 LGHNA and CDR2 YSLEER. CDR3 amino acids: CASRSLAGDTQYF. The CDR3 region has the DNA TGCGCCAGCAGGAGCCTAGCGGGAGATACGCAGTATTTT.

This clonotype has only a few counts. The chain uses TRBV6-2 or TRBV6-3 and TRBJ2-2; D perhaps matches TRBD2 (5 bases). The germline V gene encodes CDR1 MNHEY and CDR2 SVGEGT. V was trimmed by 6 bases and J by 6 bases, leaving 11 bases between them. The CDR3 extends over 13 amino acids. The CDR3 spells CASSLTRPGELFF. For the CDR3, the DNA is TGTGCCAGCAGCCTCACTAGACCCGGGGAGCTGTTTTTT.

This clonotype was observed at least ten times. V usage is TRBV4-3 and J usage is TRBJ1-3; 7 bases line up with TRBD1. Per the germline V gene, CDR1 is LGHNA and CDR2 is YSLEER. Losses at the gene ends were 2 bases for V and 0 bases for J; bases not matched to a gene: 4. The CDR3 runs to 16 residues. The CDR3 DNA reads TGCGCCAGCAGCCAATTCACAGGGGACTCTGGAAACACCATATATTTT. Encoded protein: CASSQFTGDSGNTIYF.